The 24 T cell receptor beta chains given below trace back to one sample, sequenced in a study of OX40 agonist ivuxolimab in advanced cancers. Data came from immunoSEQ multiplex PCR; TCRdb stores just in-frame clones and leaves some out. The table includes about 18,000 clones, just over 70% detected once. The sample consisted of CD4+ or CD8+ T cells sorted from blood, taken in a trial of the OX40 agonist ivuxolimab. All receptors come from an adult with an advanced solid tumor such as melanoma, head and neck, liver or kidney cancer.

This clone has just a few counts. The chain is built from TRBV27 and TRBJ1-1; 9 bases line up with TRBD1. V lost 4 bases, J lost 1 base, and 4 bases stayed unmatched. The germline V gene encodes CDR1 MNHEY and CDR2 SMNVEV (reference sequence). The CDR3 contains 15 residues. CDR3 sequence (DNA): TGTGCCAGCAGTTCGCGACAGGGGGGGAACACTGAAGCTTTCTTT. It yields the protein CASSSRQGGNTEAFF.

This clone was seen more than once but under ten times. This chain links TRBV7-2 with TRBJ2-7; no reliable D call. Germline CDR1 and CDR2: SGHTA and FQGNSA. The CDR3 is 12 amino acids. V lost 10 bases and J 0 bases, leaving 10 bases between the germline ends. In DNA, the CDR3 is TGTGCCACAGGAACGTCCTCCTACGAGCAGTACTTC. Translation: CATGTSSYEQYF. The full variable domain, with the rest looked up from reference TRBV7-2 and TRBJ2-7, is GAGVSQSPSNKVTEKGKDVELRCDPISGHTALYWYRQSLGQGLEFLIYFQGNSAPDKSGLPSDRFSAERTGGSVSTLTIQRTQQEDSAVYLCATGTSSYEQYFGPGTRLTVT.

Judged by abundance, this clone is medium-sized. This chain links TRBV28 with TRBJ2-7; D is perhaps TRBD1 (5 bases). This CDR3 region has 13 residues. Per the germline V gene, CDR1 is MDHEN and CDR2 is SYDVKM. Trimming cost V 5 bases and J 6 bases, with 14 bases left between them. The CDR3: CASSEAGSGEQYF. DNA for the CDR3: TGTGCCAGCAGTGAGGCAGGGTCGGGCGAGCAGTACTTC.

V usage is TRBV7-2 and J usage is TRBJ2-6, with D perhaps being TRBD1 or TRBD2 (6 bases each). Germline V gene data show CDR1 as SGHTA and CDR2 as FQGNSA. There are 18 residues in the CDR3. V was trimmed by 5 bases and J by 2 bases, leaving 19 bases between them. The CDR3 protein is CASSRFVGGEAGANVLTF. In DNA, the CDR3 is TGTGCCAGCAGCCGGTTCGTGGGGGGCGAAGCTGGGGCCAACGTCCTGACTTTC.

This clone was found once. The chain joins TRBV5-1 to TRBJ1-6; D might be TRBD1 (5 bases). This CDR3 is 14 amino acids long. Germline CDR1 is SGHRS and CDR2 is YFSETQ. Trimming shortened V by 0 bases and J by 9 bases, and 10 bases separated the two germline ends. The CDR3 spells CASSLDTGGSPLHF. CDR3 in DNA: TGCGCCAGCAGCTTGGATACAGGAGGTTCACCCCTCCACTTT.

The rearrangement uses TRBV28 and TRBJ1-1; 9 nucleotides agree with TRBD1. With 7 bases clipped from V and 4 bases from J, the junction kept 7 bases outside the gene matches. The V gene's germline CDR1 is MDHEN and CDR2 SYDVKM. The CDR3 length is 14 residues. The CDR3 sequence is CASNYRGLATEAFF. The CDR3 bases are TGTGCCAGCAACTACAGGGGGCTCGCCACTGAAGCTTTCTTT.

The chain recombines TRBV6-6 with TRBJ2-7; D remains ambiguous. V lost 7 bases to trimming and J lost 5 bases, with 9 bases between them. The CDR3 extends over 11 amino acids. CDR1 and CDR2 from the germline V gene are MNHNY and SVGAGI (reference sequence). CDR3 sequence: CASTFGNEQYF. The CDR3 region has the DNA TGTGCCAGCACCTTCGGTAACGAGCAGTACTTC.

This chain uses TRBV11-3 with TRBJ2-5, with a tentative D call TRBD1 (6 bases). The germline CDR1 and CDR2 sequences are SGHNT and YENEEA. V gave up 5 bases and J gave up 5 bases, with 21 bases separating them. The CDR3 has 16 amino acids. The CDR3, as DNA: TGTGCCAGCAGCCCCCGCACAGGGACGCAAGAGGAGACCCAGTACTTC. This translates into CASSPRTGTQEETQYF.

The rearrangement joins TRBV7-8 to TRBJ2-7; D uncertain. The CDR3 loop spans 15 amino acids. Per the germline V gene, CDR1 is SGHVS and CDR2 is FQNEAQ. Trimming left V 3 bases short and J 0 bases short, with 12 bases between. CDR3 nucleotides: TGTGCCAGCAGCTTGTGGTATGGGGACTCCTACGAGCAGTACTTC. It codes for CASSLWYGDSYEQYF.

This rearrangement joins TRBV6-5 to TRBJ1-3; no clear D gene. Germline loops: CDR1 MNHEY, CDR2 SVGAGI. This CDR3 region has 16 residues. The germline V and J ends were trimmed by 0 bases and 2 bases, with 11 bases remaining between them. The chain's CDR3 is CASSYSPTGAGNTIYF. CDR3 nucleotide sequence: TGTGCCAGCAGTTACTCCCCAACGGGAGCTGGAAACACCATATATTTT.

This clone appeared once. The rearrangement links TRBV27 to TRBJ1-2, with D possibly matching TRBD1 (6 bases). V was clipped by 5 bases and J by 5 bases, with 15 bases between them. Germline V CDR1 and CDR2: MNHEY, SMNVEV (reference sequence). The length of the CDR3 is 14 residues. This CDR3 reads CASSTGGSRYGYTF. The CDR3 DNA sequence: TGTGCCAGCAGTACGGGGGGCTCGAGGTATGGCTACACCTTC.

This clone was seen once. The chain employs TRBV28 and TRBJ2-7; 8 positions match TRBD1. The CDR3 spans 14 residues. V gave up 6 bases and J gave up 0 bases; unmatched junction bases: 4. Germline CDR1 is MDHEN and CDR2 is SYDVKM. This CDR3 reads CASSGDRSSYEQYF. The CDR3 region has the DNA TGTGCCAGCAGCGGGGACAGGAGCTCCTACGAGCAGTACTTC. Variable domain in full (rest from reference TRBV28 and TRBJ2-7): DVKVTQSSRYLVKRTGEKVFLECVQDMDHENMFWYRQDPGLGLRLIYFSYDVKMKEKGDIPEGYSVSREKKERFSLILESASTNQTSMYLCASSGDRSSYEQYFGPGTRLTVT.

The chain has TRBV11-2 and TRBJ2-7; D possibly corresponds to TRBD2 (7 bases). V lost 3 bases and J 1 base, leaving 13 bases between the germline ends. CDR3 length: 15 amino acids. CDR1 and CDR2 (germline): SGHAT, FQNNGV. CDR3 sequence: CASSFGGGVSYEQYF. CDR3 in DNA: TGTGCCAGCAGCTTTGGCGGGGGCGTTTCCTACGAGCAGTACTTC.

The chain carries TRBV9 and TRBJ2-2; the D is unclear. CDR1 is SGDLS, CDR2 YYNGEE, per germline. The CDR3 length is 16 residues. V lost 0 bases and J lost 2, with 11 bases in between. CDR3 loop: CASSVDSADNTGELFF. The CDR3 DNA follows: TGTGCCAGCAGCGTAGATTCGGCGGATAACACCGGGGAGCTGTTTTTT.

The rearrangement uses TRBV10-1 and TRBJ2-3, with TRBD1 matching over 12 bases. Trimming at V came to 2 bases and at J to 4 bases, leaving 4 bases not matched to a gene. The CDR3 extends over 16 amino acids. Germline assignment: CDR1 WNHNN and CDR2 SYGVQD (reference sequence). The CDR3 nucleotides are TGCGCCAGCAGTGAGGGGACAGGGGGCTGGTCAGATACGCAGTATTTT. Translation: CASSEGTGGWSDTQYF.

The sample holds a few counts of this clone. This sequence joins TRBV27 and TRBJ1-1; no definite D call. The V gene lost 3 bases and the J gene lost 7 bases, with 15 bases spanning the gap. The CDR3 has 14 residues. Germline V gene data show CDR1 as MNHEY and CDR2 as SMNVEV (reference sequence). The CDR3 is CASSFQIHNGEAFF. CDR3 nucleotides: TGTGCCAGCAGTTTCCAAATCCACAACGGTGAAGCTTTCTTT.

CDR3 sequence (DNA): TGTGCCAGCAGCGGGGGGTATGGCTACACCTTC. Its translation: CASSGGYGYTF. The chain links TRBV27 to TRBJ1-2; perhaps TRBD1 as D (5 bases). Germline CDR1 and CDR2: MNHEY and SMNVEV (reference sequence). CDR3 length equals 11 residues. The V end lost 6 bases, the J end lost 5 bases, and 7 bases lay between the germline ends.

The chain employs TRBV7-9 and TRBJ1-1, with TRBD1 as a possible D gene (5 bases). The CDR3 runs 16 residues. V dropped 0 bases and J dropped 1 base, with 12 bases sitting between them. From germline, CDR1 is SEHNR and CDR2 FQNEAQ (reference sequence). The CDR3 is CASSLAWGSSNTEAFF. The CDR3 coding sequence is TGTGCCAGCAGCTTAGCGTGGGGGTCGTCGAACACTGAAGCTTTCTTT. Using reference TRBV7-9 and TRBJ1-1 for the parts outside the CDR3, the full variable domain is DTGVSQNPRHKITKRGQNVTFRCDPISEHNRLYWYRQTLGQGPEFLTYFQNEAQLEKSRLLSDRFSAERPKGSFSTLEIQRTEQGDSAMYLCASSLAWGSSNTEAFFGQGTRLTVV.

The genes are TRBV19 and TRBJ2-3; 8 nucleotides align to TRBD1. V was clipped by 7 bases and J by 2 bases; unmatched bases: 8. Germline CDR1 and CDR2: LNHDA and SQIVND (reference sequence). This CDR3 is 15 amino acids long. CDR3 amino acids: CASTMGTGDTDTQYF. CDR3 sequence (DNA): TGTGCCAGTACCATGGGGACAGGAGACACAGATACGCAGTATTTT.

The CDR3 region has the DNA TGTGCCAGCAGCTTAGCGGGACTAGCGGCCTACGAGCAGTACTTC. Its translation is CASSLAGLAAYEQYF. The gene calls are TRBV7-8 and TRBJ2-7; TRBD2 aligns across 11 bases. V shed 0 bases, J shed 2 bases, and the junction held 0 bases outside the gene matches. This CDR3 has 15 residues. Germline CDR1 and CDR2: SGHVS and FQNEAQ. Looking up the rest from reference TRBV7-8 and TRBJ2-7 gives the full variable domain: GAGVSQSPRYKVAKRGQDVALRCDPISGHVSLFWYQQALGQGPEFLTYFQNEAQLDKSGLPSDRFFAERPEGSVSTLKIQRTQQEDSAVYLCASSLAGLAAYEQYFGPGTRLTVT.

The chain has TRBV19 and TRBJ1-1; 11 positions match TRBD1. The CDR3 contains 15 residues. Germline V CDR1 and CDR2: LNHDA, SQIVND (reference sequence). V was clipped by 6 bases and J by 2 bases; unmatched bases: 5. The CDR3 protein is CASRWGQGGNTEAFF. The DNA of the CDR3 is TGTGCCAGTAGGTGGGGACAGGGGGGTAACACTGAAGCTTTCTTT.

The genes are TRBV5-6 and TRBJ1-1; perhaps TRBD1 as D (5 bases). V was clipped by 4 bases and J by 4 bases, with 8 bases between them. Germline CDR1 SGHDT, CDR2 YYEEEE. This CDR3 is built from 12 residues. The CDR3 spells CASSPGSTEAFF. CDR3 DNA: TGTGCCAGCAGCCCAGGGTCCACTGAAGCTTTCTTT.

This clone was counted a few times. The V gene is TRBV7-6, the J gene TRBJ2-1; TRBD1 might be the D (5 bases). V lost 1 base and J 3 bases, leaving 10 bases between the germline ends. The CDR3 consists of 15 residues. Looked up from germline, CDR1 is SGHVS and CDR2 is FNYEAQ. As DNA, the CDR3 is TGTGCCAGCAGCTTAGTGCAGGGAATCTACAATGAGCAGTTCTTC. It yields the protein CASSLVQGIYNEQFF. Supplemented by reference TRBV7-6 and TRBJ2-1, the full variable domain reads GAGVSQSPRYKVTKRGQDVALRCDPISGHVSLYWYRQALGQGPEFLTYFNYEAQQDKSGLPNDRFSAERPEGSISTLTIQRTEQRDSAMYRCASSLVQGIYNEQFFGPGTRLTVL.

The chain links TRBV27 to TRBJ2-7; TRBD2 matches 8 bases. Trimming removed 6 bases from V and 5 bases from J; junction bases left unmatched: 6. The CDR3 is made up of 13 amino acids. The V gene's germline CDR1 is MNHEY and CDR2 SMNVEV (reference sequence). DNA of the CDR3: TGTGCCAGCAGCCCGGGGGGGCGACACGAGCAGTACTTC. This gives the protein CASSPGGRHEQYF.